The sequence of this T cell receptor (beta chain) was determined in a study of cytomegalovirus exposure and HLA in healthy donors. General observations from the study: Confirmation in vitro established that a few CMV-associated chains were specific for CMV antigens. Looking again later, the authors saw that most CMV-associated TCR beta chains seemed HLA-restricted.

The PCR made use of 60 Vbeta and 13 Jbeta primers. Assay: immunoSEQ multiplex PCR; the TCRdb copy retains only in-frame clones and omits some. Among some 190,000 clones listed, roughly 82% were seen once. Comment on this clone: Its specificity is not known.

This CDR3 region has 15 residues. V trimming: 1 base; J trimming: 6 bases; junction bases outside the gene matches: 7. Germline V gene data show CDR1 as SGHAT and CDR2 as FQDESV (reference sequence). This receptor was taken from a man aged 40-55 years in good health and CMV-seronegative. This chain uses TRBV11-1 with TRBJ1-1, with 8 bases matching TRBD1. The sequenced material came from PBMCs. CDR3 coding DNA: TGTGCCAGCAGCTTAGGGGAGACAGGGGCCGCTGAAGCTTTCTTT. This encodes CASSLGETGAAEAFF.